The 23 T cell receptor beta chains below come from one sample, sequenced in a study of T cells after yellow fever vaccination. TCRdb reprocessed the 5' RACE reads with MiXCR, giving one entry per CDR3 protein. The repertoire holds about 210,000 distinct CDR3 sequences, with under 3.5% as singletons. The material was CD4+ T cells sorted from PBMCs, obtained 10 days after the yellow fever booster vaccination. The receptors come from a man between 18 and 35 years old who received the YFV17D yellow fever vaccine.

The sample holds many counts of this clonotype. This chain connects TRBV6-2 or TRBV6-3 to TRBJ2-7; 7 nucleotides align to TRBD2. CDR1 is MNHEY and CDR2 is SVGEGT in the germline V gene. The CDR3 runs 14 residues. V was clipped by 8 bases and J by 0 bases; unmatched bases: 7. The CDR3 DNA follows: TGTGCCAGCCACCGGGACTACAACTCCTACGAGCAGTACTTC. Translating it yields CASHRDYNSYEQYF.

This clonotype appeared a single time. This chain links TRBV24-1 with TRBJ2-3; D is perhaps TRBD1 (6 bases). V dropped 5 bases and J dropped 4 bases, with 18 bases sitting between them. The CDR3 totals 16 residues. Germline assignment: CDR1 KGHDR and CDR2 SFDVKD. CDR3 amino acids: CATSGGPSDSSDTQYF. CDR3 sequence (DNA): TGTGCCACCAGTGGGGGACCGTCGGACAGCTCAGATACGCAGTATTTT.

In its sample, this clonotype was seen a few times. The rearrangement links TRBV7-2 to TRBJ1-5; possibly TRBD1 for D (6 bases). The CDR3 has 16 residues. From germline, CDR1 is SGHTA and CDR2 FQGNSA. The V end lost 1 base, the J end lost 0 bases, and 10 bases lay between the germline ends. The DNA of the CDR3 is TGTGCCAGCAGCTTAGTGGGAGGGGGTAGCAATCAGCCCCAGCATTTT. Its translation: CASSLVGGGSNQPQHF.

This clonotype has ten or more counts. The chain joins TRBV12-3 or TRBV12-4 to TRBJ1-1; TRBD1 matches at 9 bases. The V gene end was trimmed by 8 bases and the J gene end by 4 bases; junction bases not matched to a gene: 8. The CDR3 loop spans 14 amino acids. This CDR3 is CASSDRGSGTEAFF. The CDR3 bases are TGTGCCAGCTCCGACAGGGGGAGCGGCACTGAAGCTTTCTTT.

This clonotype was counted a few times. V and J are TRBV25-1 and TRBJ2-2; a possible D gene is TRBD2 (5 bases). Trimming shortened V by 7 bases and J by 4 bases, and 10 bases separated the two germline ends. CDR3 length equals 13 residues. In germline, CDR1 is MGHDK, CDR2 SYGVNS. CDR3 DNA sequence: TGTGCCAGCAACGGGGATGTCACCGGGGAGCTGTTTTTT. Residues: CASNGDVTGELFF. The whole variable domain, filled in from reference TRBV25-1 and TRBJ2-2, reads EADIYQTPRYLVIGTGKKITLECSQTMGHDKMYWYQQDPGMELHLIHYSYGVNSTEKGDLSSESTVSRIRTEHFPLTLESARPSHTSQYLCASNGDVTGELFFGEGSRLTVL.

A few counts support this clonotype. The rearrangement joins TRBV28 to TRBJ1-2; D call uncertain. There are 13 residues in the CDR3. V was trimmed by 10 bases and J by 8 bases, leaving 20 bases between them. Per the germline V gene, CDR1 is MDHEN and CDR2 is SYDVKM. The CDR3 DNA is TGTGCCATCTGTCAAACATGGCTCGGCGGCTACACCTTC. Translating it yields CAICQTWLGGYTF.

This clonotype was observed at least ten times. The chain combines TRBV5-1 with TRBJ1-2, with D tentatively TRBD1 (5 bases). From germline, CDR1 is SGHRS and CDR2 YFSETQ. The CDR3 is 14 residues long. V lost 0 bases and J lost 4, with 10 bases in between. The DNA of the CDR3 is TGCGCCAGCAGCTTGGAGGGGCTGATCTATGGCTACACCTTC. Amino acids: CASSLEGLIYGYTF.

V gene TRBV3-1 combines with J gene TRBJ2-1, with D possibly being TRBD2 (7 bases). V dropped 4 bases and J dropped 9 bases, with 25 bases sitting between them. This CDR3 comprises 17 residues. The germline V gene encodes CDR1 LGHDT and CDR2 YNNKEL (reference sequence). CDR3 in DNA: TGTGCCAGCAGCCTTTGGCATGGGGGGGCGACGATGGGTGAGCAGTTCTTC. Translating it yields CASSLWHGGATMGEQFF.

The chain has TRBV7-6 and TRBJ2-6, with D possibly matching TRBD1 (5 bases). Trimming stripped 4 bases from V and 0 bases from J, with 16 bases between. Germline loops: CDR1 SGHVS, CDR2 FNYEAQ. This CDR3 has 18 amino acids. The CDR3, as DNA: TGTGCCAGCAGCTATTCCCGGACAAAATTCTCTGGGGCCAACGTCCTGACTTTC. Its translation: CASSYSRTKFSGANVLTF.

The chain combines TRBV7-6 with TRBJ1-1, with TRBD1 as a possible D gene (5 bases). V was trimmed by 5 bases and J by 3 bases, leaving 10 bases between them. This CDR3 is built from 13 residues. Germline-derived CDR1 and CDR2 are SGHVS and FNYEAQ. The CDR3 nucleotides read TGTGCCAGCAGCACACAGGCAGACACTGAAGCTTTCTTT. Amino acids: CASSTQADTEAFF.

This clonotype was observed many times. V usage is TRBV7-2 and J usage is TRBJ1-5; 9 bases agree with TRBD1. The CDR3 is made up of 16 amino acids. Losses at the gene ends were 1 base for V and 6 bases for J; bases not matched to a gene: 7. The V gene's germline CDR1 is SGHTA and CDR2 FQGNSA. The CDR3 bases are TGTGCCAGCAGCTTAGGGGGTGGGACAGGGAGTCAGCCCCAGCATTTT. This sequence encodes CASSLGGGTGSQPQHF.

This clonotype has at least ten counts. The DNA of the CDR3 is TGCGCCAGCAGCTTGGGTTGGGGTGAATCAAATTCACCCCTCCACTTT. Protein sequence: CASSLGWGESNSPLHF. The rearrangement links TRBV5-1 to TRBJ1-6, with unresolved D. The CDR3 extends over 16 amino acids. Germline V lookup: CDR1 SGHRS, CDR2 YFSETQ. V gave up 0 bases and J gave up 7 bases, with 14 bases separating them.

CDR3 DNA: TGTGCCAGCGGCCGGGTCTACAATGAGCAGTTCTTC. Translating it yields CASGRVYNEQFF. The chain links TRBV2 to TRBJ2-1; D remains unclear. The V end lost 8 bases, the J end lost 3 bases, and 8 bases lay between the germline ends. The CDR3 spans 12 residues. CDR1 is SNHLY and CDR2 is FYNNEI in the germline V gene.

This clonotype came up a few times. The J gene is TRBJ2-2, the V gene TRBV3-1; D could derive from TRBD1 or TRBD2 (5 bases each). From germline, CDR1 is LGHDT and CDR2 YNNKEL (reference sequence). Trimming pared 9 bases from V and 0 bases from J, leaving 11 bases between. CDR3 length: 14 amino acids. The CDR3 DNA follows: TGTGCCAGTCGAGAGGGGCCGAACACCGGGGAGCTGTTTTTT. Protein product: CASREGPNTGELFF.

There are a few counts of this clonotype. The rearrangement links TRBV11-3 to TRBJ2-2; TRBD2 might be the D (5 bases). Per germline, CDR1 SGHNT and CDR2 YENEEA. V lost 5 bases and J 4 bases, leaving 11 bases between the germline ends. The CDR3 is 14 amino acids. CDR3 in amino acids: CASSPGSFTGELFF. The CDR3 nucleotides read TGTGCCAGCAGCCCGGGGAGCTTCACCGGGGAGCTGTTTTTT.

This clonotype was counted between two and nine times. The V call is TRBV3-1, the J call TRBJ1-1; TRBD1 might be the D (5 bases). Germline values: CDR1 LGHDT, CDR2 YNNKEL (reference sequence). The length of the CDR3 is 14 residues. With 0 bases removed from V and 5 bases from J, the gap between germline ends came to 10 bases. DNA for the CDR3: TGTGCCAGCAGCCAAGACGGGGCGCGGACTGAAGCTTTCTTT. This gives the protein CASSQDGARTEAFF.

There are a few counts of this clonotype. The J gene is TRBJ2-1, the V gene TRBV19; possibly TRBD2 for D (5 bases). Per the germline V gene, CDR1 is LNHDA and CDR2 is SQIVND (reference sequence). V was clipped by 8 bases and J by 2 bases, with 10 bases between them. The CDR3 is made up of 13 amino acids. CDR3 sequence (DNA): TGTGCCAGTGGGAAGGGAGCCTACAATGAGCAGTTCTTC. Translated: CASGKGAYNEQFF. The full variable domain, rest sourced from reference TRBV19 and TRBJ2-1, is DGGITQSPKYLFRKEGQNVTLSCEQNLNHDAMYWYRQDPGQGLRLIYYSQIVNDFQKGDIAEGYSVSREKKESFPLTVTSAQKNPTAFYLCASGKGAYNEQFFGPGTRLTVL.

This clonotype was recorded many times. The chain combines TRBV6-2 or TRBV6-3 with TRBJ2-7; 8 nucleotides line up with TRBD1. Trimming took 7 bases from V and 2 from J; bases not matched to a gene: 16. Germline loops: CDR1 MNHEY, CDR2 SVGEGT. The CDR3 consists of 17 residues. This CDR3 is CASTSTGGPTNPYEQYF. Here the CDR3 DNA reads TGTGCCAGCACTTCAACAGGGGGACCTACGAACCCCTACGAGCAGTACTTC.

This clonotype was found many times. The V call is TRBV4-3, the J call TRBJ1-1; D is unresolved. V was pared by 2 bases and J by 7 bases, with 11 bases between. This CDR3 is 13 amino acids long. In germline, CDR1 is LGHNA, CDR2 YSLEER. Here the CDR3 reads CASSQKALSEAFF. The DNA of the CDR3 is TGCGCCAGCAGCCAAAAGGCCCTCAGTGAAGCTTTCTTT.

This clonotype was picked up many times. Here the CDR3 reads CASSPDSGARETQYF. CDR3 in DNA: TGTGCCAGCAGTCCAGACTCAGGGGCGAGGGAGACCCAGTACTTC. The chain employs TRBV6-5 and TRBJ2-5; tentatively, D is TRBD1 (6 bases). Between the trimmed V and J ends, which lost 5 bases and 5 bases, there was a span of 18 bases. This CDR3 contains 15 residues. CDR1 MNHEY and CDR2 SVGAGI come from the germline V gene.

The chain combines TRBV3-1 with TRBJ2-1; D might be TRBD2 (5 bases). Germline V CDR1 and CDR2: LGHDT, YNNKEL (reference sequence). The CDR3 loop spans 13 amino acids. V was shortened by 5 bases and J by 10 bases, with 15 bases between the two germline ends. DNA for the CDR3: TGTGCCAGCAGCGAAACTAGTCCTGGGGAGCAGTTCTTC. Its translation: CASSETSPGEQFF.

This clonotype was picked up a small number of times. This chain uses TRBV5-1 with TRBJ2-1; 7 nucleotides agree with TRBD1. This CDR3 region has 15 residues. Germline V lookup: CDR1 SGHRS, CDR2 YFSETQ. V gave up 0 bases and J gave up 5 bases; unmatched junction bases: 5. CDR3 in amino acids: CASSLAPTGNNEQFF. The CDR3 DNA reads TGCGCCAGCAGCTTGGCCCCGACAGGGAACAATGAGCAGTTCTTC.

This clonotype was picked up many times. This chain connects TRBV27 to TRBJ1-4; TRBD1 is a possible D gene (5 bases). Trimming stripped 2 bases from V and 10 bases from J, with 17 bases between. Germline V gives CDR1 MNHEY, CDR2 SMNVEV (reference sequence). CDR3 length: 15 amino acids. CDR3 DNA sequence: TGTGCCAGCAGTTTAGGGAACAGGAACGGAGGAAAACTGTTTTTT. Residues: CASSLGNRNGGKLFF.